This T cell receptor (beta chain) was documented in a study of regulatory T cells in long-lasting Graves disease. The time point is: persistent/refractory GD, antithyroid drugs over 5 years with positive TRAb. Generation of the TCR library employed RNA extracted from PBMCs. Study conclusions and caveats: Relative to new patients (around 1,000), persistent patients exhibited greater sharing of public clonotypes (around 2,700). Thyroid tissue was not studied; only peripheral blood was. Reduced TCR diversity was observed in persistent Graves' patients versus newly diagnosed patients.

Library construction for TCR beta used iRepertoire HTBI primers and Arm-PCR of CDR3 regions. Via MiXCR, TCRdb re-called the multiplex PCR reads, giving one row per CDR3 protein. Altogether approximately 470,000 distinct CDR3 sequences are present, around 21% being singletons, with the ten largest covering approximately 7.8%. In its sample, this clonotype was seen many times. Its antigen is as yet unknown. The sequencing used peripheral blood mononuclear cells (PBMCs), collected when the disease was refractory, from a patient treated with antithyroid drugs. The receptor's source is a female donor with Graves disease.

The CDR3 coding sequence is TGTGCCAGCAGCTTAGGCCCCGCACTGGGATCGGCCTCCTATAATTCACCCCTCCACTTT. Translation: CASSLGPALGSASYNSPLHF. The gene calls are TRBV13 and TRBJ1-6; D is undetermined. The CDR3 loop spans 20 amino acids. Germline V gene sequence: CDR1 PRHDT, CDR2 FYEKMQ (reference sequence). V lost 0 bases, J lost 0 bases, and 18 bases lay in between. The full variable domain, its missing parts supplied by reference TRBV13 and TRBJ1-6, is AAGVIQSPRHLIKEKRETATLKCYPIPRHDTVYWYQQGPGQDPQFLISFYEKMQSDKGSIPDRFSAQQFSDYHSELNMSSLELGDSALYFCASSLGPALGSASYNSPLHFGNGTRLTVT.